The 19 T cell receptor beta chains listed next were all sequenced from one sample in a study of cytomegalovirus exposure and HLA in healthy donors. Use of 60 Vbeta and 13 Jbeta primers characterized the PCR. The protocol was immunoSEQ multiplex PCR, while the TCRdb copy is restricted to in-frame clones and leaves out a portion. This sample carries under 200,000 clones, more than 75% of them seen once, and the ten largest clones take about 9.5%. Sequencing was performed on PBMCs. All receptors come from a young man in good health and CMV-seropositive.

The chain links TRBV19 to TRBJ1-1, with TRBD1 matching over 10 bases. Germline V gene lookup returns CDR1 LNHDA and CDR2 SQIVND (reference sequence). This CDR3 region has 16 residues. The V segment lost 6 bases and the J segment 0 bases; nucleotides outside the gene matches: 7. The CDR3 sequence is CASRRTGGLMNTEAFF. The CDR3 bases are TGTGCCAGTAGGCGGACAGGGGGACTGATGAACACTGAAGCTTTCTTT. Supplemented by reference TRBV19 and TRBJ1-1, the full variable domain reads DGGITQSPKYLFRKEGQNVTLSCEQNLNHDAMYWYRQDPGQGLRLIYYSQIVNDFQKGDIAEGYSVSREKKESFPLTVTSAQKNPTAFYLCASRRTGGLMNTEAFFGQGTRLTVV.

Points on this clone: Other DNA sequences in this sample translate to the same CDR3. DNA of the CDR3: TGTGCCAGCAGCTTATCAGGAGATACGCAGTATTTT. Amino acids: CASSLSGDTQYF. This chain joins TRBV7-3 and TRBJ2-3; D gene unclear. The ends were cut back, 2 bases at V and 5 bases at J, with 5 bases in the middle. CDR1 and CDR2 (germline): SGHTA, FQGTGA. CDR3 size: 12 residues.

The chain is built from TRBV20-1 and TRBJ1-2, with D unresolved. CDR1 is DFQATT and CDR2 is SNEGSKA in the germline V gene (reference sequence). The CDR3 spans 11 residues. The V and J ends lost 1 base and 12 bases respectively, with 12 bases between them. CDR3 sequence reads: CSARVQVFDTF. The CDR3 DNA follows: TGCAGTGCTAGAGTGCAGGTCTTCGACACCTTC.

V is TRBV10-3 and J is TRBJ2-1; 11 bases are shared with TRBD2. This CDR3 contains 15 residues. The V gene's germline CDR1 is ENHRY and CDR2 SYGVKD. The V and J ends lost 2 bases and 7 bases, in that order; junction bases with no gene match: 4. Written as DNA, the CDR3 is TGTGCCATCAGTGAGGGACTAGCGGGTATGAATGAGCAGTTCTTC. Protein sequence: CAISEGLAGMNEQFF.

The chain couples TRBV12-5 to TRBJ1-1; D is uncertain. The V gene's germline CDR1 is LGHNT and CDR2 FRNRAP. The CDR3 extends over 16 amino acids. Trimming cost V 2 bases and J 0 bases, with 13 bases left between them. For the CDR3, the DNA is TGTGCTAGTGGTTTGACCACTTATTCCATGAACACTGAAGCTTTCTTT. It is translated as CASGLTTYSMNTEAFF.

The CDR3 sequence is CGLRDRSLYGYTF. The CDR3 DNA is TGTGGGCTAAGGGACAGAAGTCTCTATGGCTACACCTTC. J is TRBJ1-2 and V is TRBV30; 7 bases map to TRBD1. This CDR3 is 13 amino acids long. Germline assignment: CDR1 GTSNPN and CDR2 SVGIG (reference sequence).

The V call is TRBV5-1, the J call TRBJ1-3, with 7 positions matching TRBD1. This CDR3 comprises 15 residues. J gave up 3 bases and V 0 bases, and 3 bases lay outside the gene matches. The V gene's germline CDR1 is SGHRS and CDR2 YFSETQ. CDR3 protein: CASSLGQGGGNTIYF. The DNA of the CDR3 is TGCGCCAGCAGCTTGGGACAGGGAGGTGGAAACACCATATATTTT.

The chain joins TRBV29-1 to TRBJ1-2; no definite D call. Germline CDR1 and CDR2: SQVTM and ANQGSEA. The CDR3 is 13 residues long. V was cut by 4 bases and J by 3 bases, with 12 bases left in between. CDR3 protein: CSVAPPGYYGYTF. The CDR3 DNA reads as TGCAGCGTTGCCCCTCCCGGGTACTATGGCTACACCTTC.

The chain is built from TRBV5-1 and TRBJ1-2; D is undetermined. CDR1 is SGHRS, CDR2 YFSETQ, per germline. Trimming stripped 0 bases from V and 4 bases from J, with 34 bases between. The CDR3 runs to 22 residues. In nucleotides, the CDR3 is TGCGCCAGCAGCTTGGTTCCCGGGCGTCATGAGAGGGCGAGAGTCGTATCCTATGGCTACACCTTC. Translation: CASSLVPGRHERARVVSYGYTF.

The V gene is TRBV29-1, the J gene TRBJ1-1; 10 bases fit TRBD1. The CDR3 has 14 residues. The germline V gene has CDR1 SQVTM and CDR2 ANQGSEA. Trimming removed 6 bases from V and 3 bases from J; junction bases left unmatched: 7. Written as DNA, the CDR3 is TGCAGCGTCGTTCGACAGGGGGCATACACTGAAGCTTTCTTT. Translating it yields CSVVRQGAYTEAFF.

The chain employs TRBV9 and TRBJ2-7, with D possibly TRBD2 on 6 matching bases. The CDR3 extends over 13 amino acids. CDR1 and CDR2 (germline): SGDLS, YYNGEE. With 4 bases removed from V and 6 bases from J, the gap between germline ends came to 14 bases. DNA of the CDR3: TGTGCCAGCAGCACTCTGACTAGTAGCGAGCAGTACTTC. This encodes CASSTLTSSEQYF.

The chain joins TRBV29-1 to TRBJ2-7, with D possibly TRBD1 on 6 matching bases. This CDR3 is built from 14 residues. V gave up 5 bases and J gave up 0 bases, with 14 bases separating them. Per the germline V gene, CDR1 is SQVTM and CDR2 is ANQGSEA. CDR3 protein: CSVLQGMGSYEQYF. In nucleotides, the CDR3 is TGCAGCGTTCTCCAGGGGATGGGCTCCTACGAGCAGTACTTC.

This chain connects TRBV7-6 to TRBJ1-1, with D tentatively TRBD1 (6 bases). V was pared by 5 bases and J by 4 bases, with 17 bases between. The CDR3 has 15 amino acids. Germline V gives CDR1 SGHVS, CDR2 FNYEAQ. CDR3 DNA: TGTGCCAGCAGCCTCCGACAGGCTGGGGTCACTGAAGCTTTCTTT. It translates to CASSLRQAGVTEAFF.

This clone has a handful of counts. The rearrangement links TRBV2 to TRBJ2-1, with D possibly TRBD1 on 5 matching bases. V was pared by 10 bases and J by 6 bases, with 10 bases between. CDR1 is SNHLY, CDR2 FYNNEI, per germline. This CDR3 comprises 11 residues. The CDR3 protein is CATRQLNEQFF. Here the CDR3 DNA reads TGTGCCACGAGACAGCTCAATGAGCAGTTCTTC.

The chain employs TRBV7-2 and TRBJ2-2; 9 bases agree with TRBD1. J gave up 5 bases and V 4 bases, and 2 bases lay outside the gene matches. The CDR3 extends over 14 amino acids. Germline CDR1 and CDR2: SGHTA and FQGNSA. CDR3 sequence (DNA): TGTGCCAGCAGCTCTGACAGGGGGACCGGGGAGCTGTTTTTT. As protein: CASSSDRGTGELFF. The variable domain in full, completed from reference TRBV7-2 and TRBJ2-2, reads GAGVSQSPSNKVTEKGKDVELRCDPISGHTALYWYRQSLGQGLEFLIYFQGNSAPDKSGLPSDRFSAERTGGSVSTLTIQRTQQEDSAVYLCASSSDRGTGELFFGEGSRLTVL.

V is TRBV9 and J is TRBJ1-1; D possibly corresponds to TRBD1 (6 bases). The germline CDR1 and CDR2 sequences are SGDLS and YYNGEE. The CDR3 contains 14 residues. Trimming took 0 bases from V and 9 from J, leaving 15 bases between them. Here the CDR3 DNA reads TGTGCCAGCAGCGTAGAAGGGGGACAATCTAAAGCTTTCTTT. Translated: CASSVEGGQSKAFF.

The chain links TRBV29-1 to TRBJ2-7; 10 bases agree with TRBD1. This CDR3 comprises 14 residues. Germline V gene lookup returns CDR1 SQVTM and CDR2 ANQGSEA. Trimming at V came to 6 bases and at J to 5 bases, leaving 10 bases not matched to a gene. CDR3 nucleotides: TGCAGCGTACTCCCGGGACAGGGGAGTCACGAGCAGTACTTC. It codes for CSVLPGQGSHEQYF.

V gene TRBV4-3 combines with J gene TRBJ2-7; D perhaps matches TRBD1 (6 bases). Germline CDR1 is LGHNA and CDR2 is YSLEER. The CDR3 runs to 14 residues. The V end lost 3 bases, the J end lost 3 bases, and 12 bases lay between the germline ends. The CDR3 DNA reads TGCGCCAGCAGCCATGCAAAACAGGGCTACGAGCAGTACTTC. Its protein is CASSHAKQGYEQYF.

The V and J genes are TRBV7-9 and TRBJ2-1; D gene unclear. Germline V CDR1 and CDR2: SEHNR, FQNEAQ (reference sequence). CDR3 size: 15 residues. The germline V and J ends were trimmed by 2 bases and 6 bases, with 14 bases remaining between them. The CDR3 is CASSLPNKLSNEQFF. The CDR3 DNA follows: TGTGCCAGCAGCTTACCGAACAAACTATCCAATGAGCAGTTCTTC.